This TCR beta chain was identified in a study of blood T cell repertoires in COVID-19. Study summary: Specimens from acute and convalescent COVID-19 originated in the United States, Italy and Spain.

Clones were read by immunoSEQ multiplex PCR, and TCRdb kept only the in-frame ones, dropping some. The data show about 290,000 clones, with 85% seen just once and 4.1% held by the top ten. This clone was seen only a few times. The CDR3 spans 14 residues. Germline V gene lookup returns CDR1 MNHEY and CDR2 SVGAGI. V gave up 6 bases and J gave up 8 bases; unmatched junction bases: 7. The clonotype comes from a woman between 45 and 60 years old with active or convalescent COVID-19. Sequenced material: peripheral blood. The chain employs TRBV6-5 and TRBJ1-4; 9 positions agree with TRBD1. The CDR3 bases are TGTGCCAGCAGCCTACAGGGGGCCGGGGAAAAACTGTTTTTT. It is translated as CASSLQGAGEKLFF.